This T cell receptor beta chain was sequenced during a study of post-analysis software for immune sequencing data. Background on the study: Recorded subtypes: relapsing-remitting, secondary progressive, progressive-relapsing; some patients unannotated. The study's findings and limits: A significant reduction in normalized Chao1 diversity was observed in multiple sclerosis patients versus controls. With F measure, samples from one preparation batch clustered together strongly.

Libraries were made from TCR beta cDNA, and they carried unique molecular identifiers. A population of about 1 to 11 million T cells gave rise to a few hundred thousand cDNA molecules. TCRdb processed the PCR reads anew with MiXCR; each CDR3 protein has one entry. The table lists 150,000 to 200,000 distinct CDR3 sequences, about 30% of them singletons. This clonotype was detected ten times or more. What it binds is unknown. The sequence was obtained from a girl under 18 with multiple sclerosis. Sample: blood.

CDR3: CASTLIGFYGYTF. The CDR3 DNA reads TGTGCCAGCACCCTGATAGGGTTCTATGGCTACACCTTC. V is TRBV12-3 or TRBV12-4 and J is TRBJ1-2; D gene unclear. The CDR3 is 13 residues long. Trimming cost V 7 bases and J 4 bases, with 13 bases left between them.